This T cell receptor beta chain was sequenced in a study of T-cell memory formation after mild COVID-19. Points from the study as a whole: Later expanders leaned CD4+, whereas day 15 to 85 contracting clones were balanced CD4/CD8.

This clonotype showed up just a few times. What it binds is unknown. The 5'RACE method, run with constant-segment primers, produced TCR alpha and TCR beta cDNA libraries (carrying sample barcodes and UMIs). TCRdb reanalysed the 5' RACE reads using MiXCR and keeps one entry per CDR3 protein. The sample lists about 81,000 distinct CDR3 sequences, roughly 25% seen once, with under 50% in the top ten. Per germline, CDR1 MNHEY and CDR2 SMNVEV (reference sequence). Trimming pared 8 bases from V and 4 bases from J, leaving 14 bases between. There are 13 residues in the CDR3. The clonotype comes from a man aged 18 to 30 who had mild COVID-19 (a few samples of this study predate the infection). Cell type and time point are not known. The sequencing sample was made of PBMCs or a T cell subset sorted from them (not recorded which). This chain joins TRBV27 and TRBJ1-1; D unresolved. The CDR3 region is CASSPTRGTEAFF. CDR3 DNA sequence: TGTGCCAGCTCACCGACCCGGGGCACTGAAGCTTTCTTT.